Listed below are T cell receptor beta chains from one sample, sequenced in a study of OX40 agonist ivuxolimab in advanced cancers. The method was immunoSEQ multiplex PCR; TCRdb's version includes in-frame clones alone and lacks a portion of them. Of tens of thousands of clones listed, approximately 91% are singletons. Here the sequenced sample was CD4+ or CD8+ T cells sorted from blood, taken in a trial of the OX40 agonist ivuxolimab. All receptors derive from an adult with an advanced solid tumor such as melanoma, head and neck, liver or kidney cancer. The CDR3 runs from the conserved cysteine through the conserved F or W. Each record gives: D gene, J gene, clone size, V gene, CDR3 protein, CDR3 DNA. The D gene is left open where the match is weak. A row's size may be missing; if present it is once, few, many or a size class.

D: NA
J: TRBJ1-1
size: NA
V: TRBV28
CDR3: CASQPAWGTEAFF
DNA: TGTGCCAGCCAGCCAGCCTGGGGCACTGAAGCTTTCTTT

D: TRBD1
J: TRBJ1-1
size: NA
V: TRBV4-1
CDR3: CASSQESDRVNRETFF
DNA: TGCGCCAGCAGCCAAGAGTCGGACAGGGTAAACCGAGAGACTTTCTTT

D: TRBD1
J: TRBJ2-7
size: NA
V: TRBV2
CDR3: CASSEVNRGLYEQYF
DNA: TGTGCCAGCAGTGAAGTAAACAGGGGGCTATACGAGCAGTACTTC

D: TRBD2
J: TRBJ2-1
size: NA
V: TRBV27
CDR3: CASSLGTSVYNEQFF
DNA: TGTGCCAGCAGTTTAGGGACTAGCGTATACAATGAGCAGTTCTTC

D: NA
J: TRBJ1-5
size: NA
V: TRBV7-2
CDR3: CASSDSSYQPQHF
DNA: TGTGCCAGCAGCGACAGCTCCTATCAGCCCCAGCATTTT

D: NA
J: TRBJ2-7
size: NA
V: TRBV11-2
CDR3: CASSLDPIQGFAAYEQYF
DNA: TGTGCCAGCAGCTTAGACCCTATCCAGGGGTTCGCCGCCTACGAGCAGTACTTC

D: TRBD1
J: TRBJ2-7
size: NA
V: TRBV5-1
CDR3: CASSLTGDYEQYF
DNA: TGCGCCAGCAGCTTGACAGGGGACTACGAGCAGTACTTC

D: TRBD2
J: TRBJ2-5
size: NA
V: TRBV27
CDR3: CASRLLAGNQETQYF
DNA: TGTGCCAGCAGGCTACTAGCGGGCAACCAAGAGACCCAGTACTTC

D: TRBD1
J: TRBJ2-3
size: NA
V: TRBV7-6
CDR3: CASSSTGASTDTQYF
DNA: TGTGCCAGCAGCTCAACAGGGGCTAGCACAGATACGCAGTATTTT

D: TRBD1
J: TRBJ2-5
size: NA
V: TRBV11-2
CDR3: CASSPRQGVGETQYF
DNA: TGTGCCAGCAGCCCCAGACAGGGGGTGGGGGAGACCCAGTACTTC

D: TRBD1
J: TRBJ2-7
size: NA
V: TRBV27
CDR3: CASSMGTGPYEQYF
DNA: TGTGCCAGCAGTATGGGGACAGGGCCCTACGAGCAGTACTTC

D: TRBD2
J: TRBJ2-3
size: NA
V: TRBV6-4
CDR3: CASSDAGGRDTQYF
DNA: TGTGCCAGCAGTGACGCGGGGGGGAGAGATACGCAGTATTTT

D: NA
J: TRBJ2-7
size: NA
V: TRBV13
CDR3: CASSSLRGYEQYF
DNA: TGTGCCAGCAGCTCTCTCCGGGGCTACGAGCAGTACTTC

D: TRBD2
J: TRBJ2-1
size: NA
V: TRBV29-1
CDR3: CSETLAEGNNEQFF
DNA: TGCAGCGAGACACTAGCGGAGGGGAACAATGAGCAGTTCTTC

D: TRBD1
J: TRBJ2-7
size: NA
V: TRBV15
CDR3: CATSDRGRGIYKQYF
DNA: TGTGCCACCAGCGACCGGGGCAGGGGGATCTACAAGCAGTACTTC

D: TRBD2
J: TRBJ2-1
size: NA
V: TRBV11-2
CDR3: CASSGGGGGEEQFF
DNA: TGTGCCAGCAGCGGCGGGGGGGGCGGAGAGGAGCAGTTCTTC

D: TRBD1
J: TRBJ2-7
size: NA
V: TRBV10-2
CDR3: CASSVLGQSTYEQYF
DNA: TGCGCCAGCAGTGTCTTGGGACAGTCCACCTACGAGCAGTACTTC

D: TRBD2
J: TRBJ2-1
size: once
V: TRBV5-5
CDR3: CASSRKRELYNEQFF
DNA: TGTGCCAGCAGCCGTAAGCGGGAGCTCTACAATGAGCAGTTCTTC

D: TRBD2
J: TRBJ2-1
size: NA
V: TRBV5-1
CDR3: CASSLAVGLAGSSEQFF
DNA: TGCGCCAGCAGCTTGGCGGTTGGATTAGCGGGATCCAGTGAGCAGTTCTTC

D: TRBD1
J: TRBJ1-2
size: NA
V: TRBV19
CDR3: CASSIWRDRSYGYTF
DNA: TGTGCCAGTAGTATATGGCGGGACAGAAGCTATGGCTACACCTTC

D: NA
J: TRBJ2-2
size: NA
V: TRBV4-1
CDR3: CASQGANTGELFF
DNA: TGCGCCAGCCAAGGAGCGAACACCGGGGAGCTGTTTTTT

D: TRBD2
J: TRBJ2-1
size: once
V: TRBV4-3
CDR3: CASSSGTSSYNEQFF
DNA: TGCGCCAGCAGCTCCGGGACTAGCTCCTACAATGAGCAGTTCTTC

D: NA
J: TRBJ2-7
size: NA
V: TRBV7-9
CDR3: CASSSDGDEQYF
DNA: TGTGCCAGCAGCTCGGACGGGGACGAGCAGTACTTC

D: TRBD2
J: TRBJ2-1
size: NA
V: TRBV29-1
CDR3: CSVEREDYNEQFF
DNA: TGCAGCGTCGAGCGGGAGGACTACAATGAGCAGTTCTTC

D: TRBD2
J: TRBJ2-7
size: NA
V: TRBV28
CDR3: CASSFGTSGSFDEQYF
DNA: TGTGCCAGCAGTTTCGGGACTAGCGGGAGCTTCGACGAGCAGTACTTC

D: TRBD1
J: TRBJ1-5
size: NA
V: TRBV6-5
CDR3: CASRADRGQPQHF
DNA: TGTGCCAGCAGGGCGGACAGGGGTCAGCCCCAGCATTTT

D: TRBD2
J: TRBJ2-2
size: NA
V: TRBV4-3
CDR3: CASSLRGTLAGDRGELFF
DNA: TGCGCCAGCAGCCTCCGAGGGACCCTAGCGGGAGATCGAGGGGAGCTGTTTTTT

D: NA
J: TRBJ2-5
size: NA
V: TRBV9
CDR3: CASSVGGSHQETQYF
DNA: TGTGCCAGCAGCGTAGGAGGGAGTCACCAAGAGACCCAGTACTTC

D: NA
J: TRBJ2-5
size: NA
V: TRBV14
CDR3: CASSQHQETQYF
DNA: TGTGCCAGCAGCCAGCATCAAGAGACCCAGTACTTC

D: NA
J: TRBJ2-1
size: NA
V: TRBV7-6
CDR3: CASSPPSGVSYNEQFF
DNA: TGTGCCAGCAGCCCCCCTTCCGGGGTCTCCTACAATGAGCAGTTCTTC

D: NA
J: TRBJ2-1
size: NA
V: TRBV9
CDR3: CASSVGLPEGNEQFF
DNA: TGTGCCAGCAGCGTGGGACTCCCGGAGGGCAATGAGCAGTTCTTC

D: TRBD1
J: TRBJ1-2
size: NA
V: TRBV9
CDR3: CASSVWGSTPTGKGYGYTF
DNA: TGTGCCAGCAGCGTCTGGGGGTCAACCCCGACAGGGAAAGGCTATGGCTACACCTTC

D: TRBD2
J: TRBJ2-1
size: once
V: TRBV7-9
CDR3: CASSGPTSANYNEQFF
DNA: TGTGCCAGCAGCGGACCGACTAGCGCAAACTACAATGAGCAGTTCTTC

D: TRBD2
J: TRBJ2-7
size: NA
V: TRBV29-1
CDR3: CSVVASGSHEQYF
DNA: TGCAGCGTTGTGGCTAGCGGGAGCCACGAGCAGTACTTC

D: NA
J: TRBJ2-5
size: NA
V: TRBV7-3
CDR3: CASSLDEETQYF
DNA: TGTGCCAGCAGCTTGGACGAAGAGACCCAGTACTTC

D: TRBD2
J: TRBJ2-2
size: NA
V: TRBV14
CDR3: CASSHRLASNTGELFF
DNA: TGTGCCAGCAGCCATAGACTAGCGAGCAACACCGGGGAGCTGTTTTTT

D: TRBD2
J: TRBJ2-7
size: NA
V: TRBV5-1
CDR3: CASSLEGSGASYEQYF
DNA: TGCGCCAGCAGCTTGGAGGGTAGCGGGGCCTCCTACGAGCAGTACTTC

D: NA
J: TRBJ2-1
size: NA
V: TRBV19
CDR3: CASRMGGSYNEQFF
DNA: TGTGCCAGTAGAATGGGGGGATCGTACAATGAGCAGTTCTTC

D: NA
J: TRBJ1-1
size: NA
V: TRBV27
CDR3: CASSISDGNTEAFF
DNA: TGTGCCAGCAGCATATCGGACGGGAACACTGAAGCTTTCTTT